Detailed here is one T cell receptor beta chain. The protocol was immunoSEQ multiplex PCR, while the TCRdb copy is restricted to in-frame clones and leaves out a portion. Seen here are 220,000 or so clones, more than 70% observed once, and the top ten hold about 3.6%. The data belong to a study of blood T cell repertoires in COVID-19. Whole-study context: COVID-19 samples collected from the United States, Italy and Spain covered acute and convalescent phases.

This TCR came from a woman of 80 years or more with acute or convalescent COVID-19. The sequenced sample consisted of peripheral blood.

This CDR3 is CASSIKIPGTQYF. In DNA, the CDR3 is TGTGCCAGCAGTATAAAGATCCCCGGGACCCAGTACTTC. The chain links TRBV28 to TRBJ2-5; D is ambiguous. Germline V gene sequence: CDR1 MDHEN, CDR2 SYDVKM. Trimming left V 5 bases short and J 7 bases short, with 14 bases between. CDR3 length: 13 amino acids.